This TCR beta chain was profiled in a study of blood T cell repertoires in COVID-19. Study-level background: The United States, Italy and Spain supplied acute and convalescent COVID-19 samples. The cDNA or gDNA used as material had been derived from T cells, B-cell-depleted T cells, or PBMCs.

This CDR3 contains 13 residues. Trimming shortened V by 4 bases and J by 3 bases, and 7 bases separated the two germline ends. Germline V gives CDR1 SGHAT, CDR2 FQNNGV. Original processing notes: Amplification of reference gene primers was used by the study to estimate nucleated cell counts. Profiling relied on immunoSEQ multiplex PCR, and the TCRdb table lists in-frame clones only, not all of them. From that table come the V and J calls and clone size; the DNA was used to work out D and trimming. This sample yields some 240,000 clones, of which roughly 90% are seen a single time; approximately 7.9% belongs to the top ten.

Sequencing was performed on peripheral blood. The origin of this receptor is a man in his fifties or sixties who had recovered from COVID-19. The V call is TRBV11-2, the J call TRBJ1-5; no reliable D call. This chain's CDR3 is CASSSGFNQPQHF. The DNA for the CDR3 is TGTGCCAGCAGCTCCGGGTTCAATCAGCCCCAGCATTTT.